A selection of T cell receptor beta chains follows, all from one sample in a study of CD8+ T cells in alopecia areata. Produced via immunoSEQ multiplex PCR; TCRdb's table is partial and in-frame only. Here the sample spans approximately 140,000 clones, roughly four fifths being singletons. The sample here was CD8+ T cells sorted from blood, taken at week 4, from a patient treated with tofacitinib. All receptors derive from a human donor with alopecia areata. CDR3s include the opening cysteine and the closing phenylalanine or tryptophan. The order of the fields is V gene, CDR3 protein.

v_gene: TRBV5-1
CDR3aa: CASRSSGGLQETQYF

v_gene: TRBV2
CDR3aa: CASRASGAQETQYF

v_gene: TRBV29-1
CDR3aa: CSVEGTEAFF

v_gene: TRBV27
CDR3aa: CASSLGQTANEQYF

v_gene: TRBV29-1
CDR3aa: CSAHRGTGGEGYTF

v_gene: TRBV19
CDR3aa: CASSIDHSTSGHTDTQYF

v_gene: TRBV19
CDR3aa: CASSRGAGGHEQYF

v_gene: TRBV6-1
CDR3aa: CASKGERYEQYF

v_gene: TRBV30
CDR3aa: CAWMDPTGYTF

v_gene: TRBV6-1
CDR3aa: CASSPFQGSAETQYF

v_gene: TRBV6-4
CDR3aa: CASRPSPGGTDTQYF

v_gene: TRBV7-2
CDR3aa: CASTPIRVMNTEAFF

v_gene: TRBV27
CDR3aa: CASGRHTVPYEQYF

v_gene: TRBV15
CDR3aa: CATSTTGAYEQYF

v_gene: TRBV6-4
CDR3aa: CASSFAQGEQYF

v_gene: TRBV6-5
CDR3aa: CASSYTAGEGNSPLHF

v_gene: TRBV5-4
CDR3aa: CASSSTLYQETQYF

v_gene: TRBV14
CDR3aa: CASSRTGTVYEQYF

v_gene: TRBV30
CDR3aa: CAWSVSGSQNIQYF

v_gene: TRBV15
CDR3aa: CATSRDSSLVSTGELFF

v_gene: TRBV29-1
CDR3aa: CSVRGGHSYEQYF

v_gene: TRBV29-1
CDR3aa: CSVTESTDTQYF